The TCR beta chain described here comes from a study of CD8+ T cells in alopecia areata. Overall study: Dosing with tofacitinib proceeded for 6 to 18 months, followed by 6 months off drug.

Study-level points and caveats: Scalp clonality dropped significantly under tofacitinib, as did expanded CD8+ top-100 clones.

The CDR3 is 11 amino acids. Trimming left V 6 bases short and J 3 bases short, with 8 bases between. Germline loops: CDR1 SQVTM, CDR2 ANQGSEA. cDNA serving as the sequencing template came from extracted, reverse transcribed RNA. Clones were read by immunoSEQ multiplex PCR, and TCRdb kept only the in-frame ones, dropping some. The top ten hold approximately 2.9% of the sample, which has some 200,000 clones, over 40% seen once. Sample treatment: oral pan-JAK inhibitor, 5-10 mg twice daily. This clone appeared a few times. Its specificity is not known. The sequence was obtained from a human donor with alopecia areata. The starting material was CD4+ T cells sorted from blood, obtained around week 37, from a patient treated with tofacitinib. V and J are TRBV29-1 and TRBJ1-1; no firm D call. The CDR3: CSVGYDTEAFF. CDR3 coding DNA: TGCAGCGTAGGGTACGACACTGAAGCTTTCTTT.